This T cell receptor beta chain was identified in a study of cytotoxic CD8 clonotypes in ibrutinib-treated CLL. Generated by immunoSEQ multiplex PCR, the TCRdb table keeps only in-frame clones and is missing some. This sample has roughly 330,000 clones, with under 70% found just once. Per the germline V gene, CDR1 is KGHSH and CDR2 is LQKENI. This CDR3 region has 14 residues. Trimming at V came to 6 bases and at J to 5 bases, leaving 3 bases not matched to a gene. This TCR was recovered from a human donor with chronic lymphocytic leukemia. Sequencing was performed on PBMCs, taken after 36 months of ibrutinib treatment. The rearrangement links TRBV18 to TRBJ2-3, with 12 bases that match TRBD2. In DNA form, the CDR3 reads TGTGCCAGCTCCCGGGGACTAGCGGGAGATACGCAGTATTTT. Residues: CASSRGLAGDTQYF. The entire variable domain, with the rest obtained from reference TRBV18 and TRBJ2-3, is as follows: NAGVMQNPRHLVRRRGQEARLRCSPMKGHSHVYWYRQLPEEGLKFMVYLQKENIIDESGMPKERFSAEFPKEGPSILRIQQVVRGDSAAYFCASSRGLAGDTQYFGPGTRLTVL.